The 30 T cell receptor beta chains given below trace back to one sample, sequenced in a study of beta chain features in type 1 diabetes. Broader study findings: All four CD4+ subsets of Type 1 diabetes patients contained TCRB CDR3s that were moderately but significantly shorter.

Of the isolated RNA, all was reverse transcribed, and so the sequenced material was expressed TCRB transcripts. Repertoires were generated with immunoSEQ multiplex PCR, while TCRdb's copy carries only in-frame clones and drops some. Seen here are 130,000 or so clones, around 16% observed once, and the top ten hold around 2.7%. Their recognized antigens are unknown. The material sequenced was central memory CD4+ T cells from blood. Source of these receptors: a young man with type 1 diabetes.

This clone appeared a few times. The genes are TRBV9 and TRBJ1-1; D unresolved. CDR3 length: 15 amino acids. V was shortened by 0 bases and J by 0 bases, with 9 bases between the two germline ends. Germline V CDR1 and CDR2: SGDLS, YYNGEE. CDR3 amino acids: CASSVAPLMNTEAFF. The CDR3 coding sequence is TGTGCCAGCAGCGTAGCGCCGCTCATGAACACTGAAGCTTTCTTT. Complete variable domain (other parts from reference TRBV9 and TRBJ1-1): DSGVTQTPKHLITATGQRVTLRCSPRSGDLSVYWYQQSLDQGLQFLIQYYNGEERAKGNILERFSAQQFPDLHSELNLSSLELGDSALYFCASSVAPLMNTEAFFGQGTRLTVV.

Turning to this clone: This specimen includes other DNA sequences encoding the same CDR3. The rearrangement links TRBV2 to TRBJ2-5, with D perhaps matching TRBD2 (5 bases). This CDR3 contains 11 residues. V lost 8 bases to trimming and J lost 5 bases, with 9 bases between them. Germline V gene data show CDR1 as SNHLY and CDR2 as FYNNEI. The CDR3 is CASRGLETQYF. In nucleotides, the CDR3 is TGTGCCAGCCGTGGACTGGAGACCCAGTACTTC.

This clone was seen only a few times. The V call is TRBV29-1, the J call TRBJ2-1; 12 bases are shared with TRBD1. Unmatched junction bases numbered 3, after V lost 7 bases and J lost 5 bases. This CDR3 spans 13 amino acids. CDR1 and CDR2 from the germline V gene are SQVTM and ANQGSEA. The CDR3 DNA reads as TGCAGCGGGGACAGGGGGCGCGACAATGAGCAGTTCTTC. This encodes CSGDRGRDNEQFF.

This clone turned up a few times. The V gene is TRBV9, the J gene TRBJ1-1, with unresolved D. V shed 4 bases and J shed 2 bases, with 9 bases lying between them. This CDR3 is built from 13 residues. The germline V gene has CDR1 SGDLS and CDR2 YYNGEE. As DNA, the CDR3 is TGTGCCAGCAGCACCATTACCAACACTGAAGCTTTCTTT. It specifies CASSTITNTEAFF.

Concerning this clone: This sequence is one base from a far larger clone and is likely a read error. The same CDR3 also results from other DNA sequences found in this sample. The chain recombines TRBV30 with TRBJ1-2; 9 nucleotides match TRBD1. CDR1 is GTSNPN and CDR2 is SVGIG in the germline V gene (reference sequence). The CDR3 extends over 13 amino acids. The J segment lost 6 bases and the V segment lost 5 bases, leaving 7 bases of the junction unmatched. The chain's CDR3 is CAWRVQGAHGYTF. DNA for the CDR3: TGTGCCTGGCGGGTACAGGGGGCGCATGGCTACACCTTC.

This clone was seen only a few times. The chain couples TRBV5-1 to TRBJ2-3; D possibly matches TRBD1 or TRBD2 (5 bases each). Looked up from germline, CDR1 is SGHRS and CDR2 is YFSETQ. Deletions cut 4 bases from V and 4 bases from J, with 16 bases between. This CDR3 spans 15 amino acids. The CDR3 sequence: CASSPGTHGADTQYF. CDR3 nucleotide sequence: TGCGCCAGCAGCCCCGGGACCCACGGGGCAGATACGCAGTATTTT.

A few counts support this clone. This specimen includes other DNA sequences encoding the same CDR3. V and J are TRBV4-3 and TRBJ2-7; D call uncertain. The CDR3 runs to 13 residues. Germline values: CDR1 LGHNA, CDR2 YSLEER. Trimming took off 0 bases at V and 1 base at J, with 4 bases between the two ends. The CDR3 coding sequence is TGCGCCAGCAGCCAAGAAGCGTCCTACGAGCAGTACTTC. Encoded protein: CASSQEASYEQYF.

The chain employs TRBV23-1 and TRBJ1-1, with TRBD1 identical over 7 bases. TRBV23-1 is an open reading frame whose function is uncertain. Losses at the gene ends were 3 bases for V and 6 bases for J; bases not matched to a gene: 7. The CDR3 is 14 residues long. CDR3 sequence (DNA): TGCGCCAGCAGTCACCAAACAGGGGCGGCTGAAGCTTTCTTT. Translating it yields CASSHQTGAAEAFF.

This clone has ten or more counts. The rearrangement uses TRBV7-6 and TRBJ2-5; D not certain. Germline V lookup: CDR1 SGHVS, CDR2 FNYEAQ. The CDR3 is 13 amino acids. The V end was cut by 5 bases, the J end by 6 bases, with 13 bases between. The CDR3 is CASSPSLPQTQYF. The CDR3 coding sequence is TGTGCCAGCAGCCCATCACTTCCCCAGACCCAGTACTTC.

This clone came up a few times. The chain recombines TRBV7-9 with TRBJ2-5; TRBD2 matches 11 bases. V lost 4 bases to trimming and J lost 7 bases; unmatched junction nucleotides: 11. The CDR3 runs to 16 residues. CDR1 and CDR2 (germline): SEHNR, FQNEAQ (reference sequence). The CDR3 region has the DNA TGTGCCAGCAGCTCCCCGGCCTCCGGACTAGCGGGGACCCAGTACTTC. This gives the protein CASSSPASGLAGTQYF.

The V gene is TRBV25-1, the J gene TRBJ2-3; the D is unclear. The CDR3 runs to 14 residues. Trimming removed 3 bases from V and 0 bases from J, with 7 bases in between. The V gene's germline CDR1 is MGHDK and CDR2 SYGVNS. CDR3 in DNA: TGTGCCAGCAGTGACGGTCGTAGCACAGATACGCAGTATTTT. This sequence encodes CASSDGRSTDTQYF. Together with reference TRBV25-1 and TRBJ2-3, the CDR3 gives the full variable domain: EADIYQTPRYLVIGTGKKITLECSQTMGHDKMYWYQQDPGMELHLIHYSYGVNSTEKGDLSSESTVSRIRTEHFPLTLESARPSHTSQYLCASSDGRSTDTQYFGPGTRLTVL.

This clone has more than one count but fewer than ten. The chain links TRBV6-5 to TRBJ1-2; D not certain. The CDR3 spans 11 residues. Trimming took off 5 bases at V and 5 bases at J, with 6 bases between the two ends. Germline V gene sequence: CDR1 MNHEY, CDR2 SVGAGI. The CDR3 nucleotides are TGTGCCAGCAGTAATCAATATGGCTACACCTTC. This sequence encodes CASSNQYGYTF.

The chain couples TRBV10-3 to TRBJ2-1; perhaps TRBD1 as D (6 bases). Germline V lookup: CDR1 ENHRY, CDR2 SYGVKD. This CDR3 has 16 residues. Trimming removed 10 bases from V and 12 bases from J, with 31 bases in between. CDR3 in DNA: TGTGCCACGTCCCGGGACACCACCCCAGAGGTTGGTGGGCAGTTCTTC. It codes for CATSRDTTPEVGGQFF.

The chain is built from TRBV7-2 and TRBJ2-1; D is possibly TRBD1 (6 bases). V dropped 2 bases and J dropped 9 bases, with 11 bases sitting between them. Germline-derived CDR1 and CDR2 are SGHTA and FQGNSA. This CDR3 comprises 13 residues. The CDR3 bases are TGTGCCAGCAGCTTAAACGCCAGGGGTGAGCAGTTCTTC. Protein sequence: CASSLNARGEQFF.

This clone was counted only a few times. Distinct nucleotide sequences in the sample also encode this CDR3. This chain connects TRBV18 to TRBJ2-7; D is unresolved. CDR3 length: 13 residues. V lost 0 bases and J lost 0, with 3 bases in between. In germline, CDR1 is KGHSH, CDR2 LQKENI. DNA of the CDR3: TGTGCCAGCTCACCACCCAGCTCCTACGAGCAGTACTTC. Its protein is CASSPPSSYEQYF.

This clone was picked up a small number of times. The V call is TRBV30, the J call TRBJ2-5; 7 nucleotides match TRBD2. The germline V gene encodes CDR1 GTSNPN and CDR2 SVGIG (reference sequence). This CDR3 has 12 amino acids. V shed 1 base and J 5 bases; nucleotides not matched to a gene: 1. The DNA of the CDR3 is TGTGCCTGGAGTGCACTAGCGGAGACCCAGTACTTC. It yields the protein CAWSALAETQYF. The full variable domain, its missing parts supplied by reference TRBV30 and TRBJ2-5, is SQTIHQWPATLVQPVGSPLSLECTVEGTSNPNLYWYRQAAGRGLQLLFYSVGIGQISSEVPQNLSASRPQDRQFILSSKKLLLSDSGFYLCAWSALAETQYFGPGTRLLVL.

In its sample, this clone was seen a few times. The gene calls are TRBV2 and TRBJ1-5; D unclear. Deletions cut 6 bases from V and 0 bases from J, with 9 bases between. Looked up from germline, CDR1 is SNHLY and CDR2 is FYNNEI. This CDR3 spans 14 amino acids. The CDR3 nucleotides are TGTGCCAGCAGCCGGGGTTATAGCAATCAGCCCCAGCATTTT. The encoded protein is CASSRGYSNQPQHF.

The chain uses TRBV27 and TRBJ1-5, with D unresolved. V lost 8 bases and J lost 1, with 15 bases in between. The CDR3 is made up of 15 amino acids. The germline gives CDR1 MNHEY, CDR2 SMNVEV (reference sequence). The CDR3 loop is CASGRAGLSNQPQHF. CDR3 coding DNA: TGTGCCAGCGGCCGGGCGGGATTGAGCAATCAGCCCCAGCATTTT.

This chain links TRBV30 with TRBJ2-3; perhaps D is TRBD1 or TRBD2 (5 bases each). Germline CDR1 is GTSNPN and CDR2 is SVGIG (reference sequence). There are 13 residues in the CDR3. With 4 bases removed from V and 4 bases from J, the gap between germline ends came to 12 bases. CDR3 nucleotide sequence: TGTGCCTGGACGAGAGGGACCCCAGATACGCAGTATTTT. It translates to CAWTRGTPDTQYF.

The V gene is TRBV18, the J gene TRBJ1-2; D gene ambiguous. V was clipped by 2 bases and J by 2 bases, with 9 bases between them. Per the germline V gene, CDR1 is KGHSH and CDR2 is LQKENI. The CDR3 is 14 amino acids. CDR3 region: CASSPAHTNYGYTF. The CDR3 DNA follows: TGTGCCAGCTCACCAGCACACACCAACTATGGCTACACCTTC.

The gene calls are TRBV7-2 and TRBJ2-7, with 13 bases lining up with TRBD2. J lost 7 bases, V lost 5 bases, and 8 bases had no gene match. The CDR3 is 15 amino acids. Germline lookup yields CDR1 SGHTA and CDR2 FQGNSA. As DNA, the CDR3 is TGTGCCAGCAGCCCAACGGGACTAGCGGGATCAGAGCAGTACTTC. Its protein is CASSPTGLAGSEQYF. Supplemented by reference TRBV7-2 and TRBJ2-7, the full variable domain reads GAGVSQSPSNKVTEKGKDVELRCDPISGHTALYWYRQSLGQGLEFLIYFQGNSAPDKSGLPSDRFSAERTGGSVSTLTIQRTQQEDSAVYLCASSPTGLAGSEQYFGPGTRLTVT.

The genes are TRBV7-8 and TRBJ2-1; the match to TRBD1 covers 7 bases. Losses at the gene ends were 2 bases for V and 4 bases for J; bases not matched to a gene: 2. This CDR3 is built from 14 residues. Germline V lookup: CDR1 SGHVS, CDR2 FQNEAQ. The CDR3 spells CASSLRDRYNEQFF. CDR3 nucleotides: TGTGCCAGCAGCTTACGGGACAGATACAATGAGCAGTTCTTC.

The chain uses TRBV7-9 and TRBJ2-3; no firm D call. This CDR3 spans 13 amino acids. The V end lost 5 bases, the J end lost 1 base, and 7 bases lay between the germline ends. Germline V gene sequence: CDR1 SEHNR, CDR2 FQNEAQ (reference sequence). The CDR3 loop reads CASSQEGTDTQYF. The CDR3 bases are TGTGCCAGCAGCCAAGAAGGCACAGATACGCAGTATTTT.

This sequence joins TRBV18 and TRBJ2-7, with D maybe TRBD1 (5 bases). The CDR3 consists of 13 residues. V gave up 3 bases and J gave up 2 bases, with 8 bases separating them. Germline lookup yields CDR1 KGHSH and CDR2 LQKENI. CDR3: CASSPGRAYEQYF. For the CDR3, the DNA is TGTGCCAGCTCACCGGGCAGGGCCTACGAGCAGTACTTC.

Note on this clone: This likely traces to a read error, being one base from a far larger clone. The chain links TRBV30 to TRBJ2-6; D call uncertain. The CDR3 loop spans 15 amino acids. V was pared by 5 bases and J by 0 bases, with 11 bases between. Germline V CDR1 and CDR2: GTSNPN, SVGIG (reference sequence). In DNA, the CDR3 is TGTGCCTGGGGGCTGAGGAGCTCTGGGGCCAACGTCCTGACTTTC. It specifies CAWGLRSSGANVLTF.

This chain connects TRBV5-4 to TRBJ1-1, with D tentatively TRBD1 (5 bases). The length of the CDR3 is 12 residues. Germline V lookup: CDR1 SGHNT, CDR2 YYREEE (reference sequence). The V gene lost 3 bases and the J gene lost 6 bases, with 9 bases spanning the gap. This CDR3 is CASSSDRSEAFF. The CDR3, as DNA: TGTGCCAGCAGCTCCGACAGATCTGAAGCTTTCTTT.

This clone was counted a few times. V and J are TRBV6-1 and TRBJ2-4; 9 bases are shared with TRBD2. This CDR3 is 15 amino acids long. CDR1 and CDR2 (germline): MNHNS, SASEGT. V lost 7 bases and J lost 5; bases outside the gene matches: 9. This CDR3 is CASTSGASGENIQYF. CDR3 bases: TGTGCCAGCACCTCGGGAGCTAGCGGGGAAAACATTCAGTACTTC.

This clone has a handful of counts. This chain connects TRBV10-1 to TRBJ2-3; either TRBD1 or TRBD2 may supply D (6 bases each). The CDR3 loop spans 14 amino acids. Trimming cost V 3 bases and J 4 bases, with 11 bases left between them. Germline values: CDR1 WNHNN, CDR2 SYGVQD (reference sequence). This chain's CDR3 is CASSDQGGSDTQYF. The CDR3 DNA sequence: TGCGCCAGCAGTGACCAAGGGGGGTCAGATACGCAGTATTTT.

In its sample, this clone was seen a few times. This chain uses TRBV5-1 with TRBJ1-4; possible D gene TRBD1, 6 bases. Germline CDR1 and CDR2: SGHRS and YFSETQ. The CDR3 is 15 residues long. V lost 2 bases and J 3 bases, leaving 11 bases between the germline ends. The CDR3 nucleotides are TGCGCCAGCAGCTTAACAGGGTCGGCTAATGAAAAACTGTTTTTT. Translated, it gives CASSLTGSANEKLFF. Full variable domain (rest looked up from reference TRBV5-1 and TRBJ1-4): KAGVTQTPRYLIKTRGQQVTLSCSPISGHRSVSWYQQTPGQGLQFLFEYFSETQRNKGNFPGRFSGRQFSNSRSEMNVSTLELGDSALYLCASSLTGSANEKLFFGSGTQLSVL.

The V and J genes are TRBV14 and TRBJ2-7; unclear D gene. Germline V gives CDR1 SGHDN, CDR2 FVKESK. Between the trimmed V and J ends, which lost 0 bases and 0 bases, there was a span of 9 bases. CDR3 length equals 15 residues. The CDR3 DNA reads as TGTGCCAGCAGCCAAGATAGAGTCACCTCCTACGAGCAGTACTTC. Its translation: CASSQDRVTSYEQYF.